This T cell receptor beta chain was sequenced during a study of neurological immune-mediated disorders. In the study overall: The approximately 34 patients with multiple sclerosis comprised roughly 30 relapsing-remitting cases and 3 secondary progressive cases.

Study-level points and caveats: The greatest degree of TCR clonal expansion was observed in HTLV-1-associated myelopathy, with the lowest in multiple sclerosis, below that of healthy controls.

Of note for this clonotype: Its antigen is not identified. The junction departs from the called germline gene at one end, perhaps through a read error.

This CDR3 is built from 15 residues. Germline CDR1 is DFQATT and CDR2 is SNEGSKA (reference sequence). The cDNA was produced through 5'RACE with 10-nucleotide random UMIs. The authors obtained over 200 million TCR-beta sequences from 15-18 subjects per sequencing run. TCRdb re-called the 5' RACE reads with MiXCR, one entry per CDR3 protein. The repertoire holds more than 50,000 distinct CDR3 sequences, with 3.9% as singletons. Source material: PBMCs. This sequence originates from a man aged 30 to 45 with multiple sclerosis. This sequence joins TRBV20-1 and TRBJ1-5, with a possible D match to TRBD1 (6 bases). CDR3: CSASRQAGGNQPQNF. The CDR3, as DNA: TGCAGTGCTTCAAGACAAGCTGGGGGCAATCAGCCCCAGAATTTT.